This TCR beta chain is drawn from a study of blood T cells in healthy people across ages. General observations from the study: Unsorted PBMCs prevented conclusive naive versus antigen-experienced comparison. Higher diversity, along with more naive CD4+ cells, distinguished long-lived donors from aged donors.

Each sample yielded at least 6 million isolated PBMCs. Worth noting for this clonotype: Its antigen is as yet unknown.

This CDR3 region has 14 residues. Germline V gene lookup returns CDR1 SNHLY and CDR2 FYNNEI. J was trimmed by 11 bases and V by 9 bases; bases with no gene match: 15. With a J-beta primer mix and a sample-barcoded 5' primer, a second PCR ran about 7 to 12 cycles. Each cDNA molecule was tagged by a template-switch adaptor that had 12 random nucleotides. One entry per CDR3 protein results from TCRdb running MiXCR on the 5' RACE reads. The sample has roughly 930,000 distinct CDR3 sequences; 40% to 60% are singletons. Sample: blood. The sequence came from a man between 25 and 39 years old in good health. The chain joins TRBV2 to TRBJ2-5; TRBD2 agrees at 10 bases. CDR3 residues: CASDRGRTSGKQYF. DNA for the CDR3: TGTGCCAGTGACCGGGGGAGGACTAGCGGCAAGCAGTACTTC.